This T cell receptor beta chain was retrieved from a study of T cells in localized non-small cell lung cancer. The protocol was immunoSEQ multiplex PCR, while the TCRdb copy is restricted to in-frame clones and leaves out a portion. Of about 59,000 clones in the sample, 90% to 95% are singletons; the top ten hold 15% to 20%. On this clone itself: No antigen is known for it.

Broader study findings: Sequence data derive from only one tumor region, so heterogeneity remains possible. It was uninvolved adjacent lung that showed the highest T cell clonality, exceeding tumor.

The CDR3 runs to 11 residues. Trimming shortened V by 1 base and J by 10 bases, and 7 bases separated the two germline ends. Germline CDR1 is SEHNR and CDR2 is FQNEAQ (reference sequence). The chain is built from TRBV7-9 and TRBJ1-1; D ambiguous. Sequencing used peripheral blood, obtained before any cancer treatment. The TCR sequence derives from a man between 40 and 69 years old with stage I lung adenocarcinoma. The CDR3 DNA is TGTGCCAGCAGCTTAGAGAGCGGAGCTTTCTTT. Translating gives CASSLESGAFF. Supplemented by reference TRBV7-9 and TRBJ1-1, the full variable domain reads DTGVSQNPRHKITKRGQNVTFRCDPISEHNRLYWYRQTLGQGPEFLTYFQNEAQLEKSRLLSDRFSAERPKGSFSTLEIQRTEQGDSAMYLCASSLESGAFFGQGTRLTVV.